The 24 T cell receptor beta chains listed next were all sequenced from one sample in a study of shared clonotypes between healthy human individuals. Sequenced by immunoSEQ multiplex PCR; TCRdb stores in-frame clones only, minus some. The repertoire includes 1.4 million or so clones, approximately 98.5% of them detected once, and about 0.34% sits in the top ten. Sequencing was done on a sample of naive CD4+ T cells sorted from blood. Subset in this sample: CD45RA+ positively selected. These receptors all come from a man aged 25 to 40 in good health.

Comment on this clone: Additional DNA sequences in this sample encode the identical CDR3. CDR3 coding DNA: TGTGCCAGCAGCCCTCAGGGTAGCAATCAGCCCCAGCATTTT. Amino acids: CASSPQGSNQPQHF. The chain combines TRBV9 with TRBJ1-5; tentative D call: TRBD1 (5 bases). From germline, CDR1 is SGDLS and CDR2 YYNGEE. V lost 4 bases and J 0 bases, leaving 8 bases between the germline ends. The CDR3 spans 14 residues.

The chain is built from TRBV2 and TRBJ2-7; no reliable D call. V dropped 4 bases and J dropped 2 bases, with 9 bases sitting between them. The CDR3 contains 13 residues. Germline values: CDR1 SNHLY, CDR2 FYNNEI. CDR3 loop: CASSAGPAYEQYF. CDR3 DNA: TGTGCCAGCAGTGCTGGTCCCGCCTACGAGCAGTACTTC.

The CDR3 coding sequence is TGTGCCAGCAGCCCACCCGACCGGGACACTCGAGGAACCTACGAGCAGTACTTC. Protein: CASSPPDRDTRGTYEQYF. This chain links TRBV16 with TRBJ2-7, with D possibly TRBD1 on 6 matching bases. Per germline, CDR1 KGHSY and CDR2 FQNENV. This CDR3 contains 18 residues. V lost 4 bases and J lost 2, with 24 bases in between.

The chain uses TRBV20-1 and TRBJ1-4; D perhaps matches TRBD1 (5 bases). V lost 4 bases, J lost 8 bases, and 8 bases lay in between. CDR1 is DFQATT and CDR2 is SNEGSKA in the germline V gene (reference sequence). The CDR3 sequence is 11 residues long. The CDR3 protein is CSAMTVEKLFF. The CDR3, as DNA: TGCAGTGCTATGACAGTCGAAAAACTGTTTTTT.

The J gene is TRBJ2-3, the V gene TRBV5-1, with TRBD2 as a possible D gene (6 bases). CDR3 length: 17 residues. Germline loops: CDR1 SGHRS, CDR2 YFSETQ. The germline V and J ends were trimmed by 0 bases and 0 bases, with 14 bases remaining between them. In DNA form, the CDR3 reads TGCGCCAGCAGCTTGGCCGATTCGGGGGTTAGCACAGATACGCAGTATTTT. Translated, it gives CASSLADSGVSTDTQYF.

The chain recombines TRBV7-9 with TRBJ2-7, with D tentatively TRBD2 (6 bases). Germline CDR1 is SEHNR and CDR2 is FQNEAQ (reference sequence). V lost 5 bases to trimming and J lost 0 bases, with 14 bases between them. The CDR3 runs to 15 residues. In nucleotides, the CDR3 is TGTGCCAGCAGCCTCCGGGAGCTCAGCTCCTACGAGCAGTACTTC. It encodes CASSLRELSSYEQYF.

The rearrangement links TRBV2 to TRBJ1-5; the match to TRBD1 covers 8 bases. Unmatched junction bases numbered 2, after V lost 1 base and J lost 6 bases. Germline CDR1 SNHLY, CDR2 FYNNEI. This CDR3 spans 14 amino acids. The chain's CDR3 is CASSEDRGTQPQHF. In DNA form, the CDR3 reads TGTGCCAGCAGTGAAGACAGGGGGACTCAGCCCCAGCATTTT.

The chain has TRBV5-4 and TRBJ1-2; no reliable D call. This CDR3 comprises 13 residues. The germline V gene has CDR1 SGHNT and CDR2 YYREEE (reference sequence). V lost 4 bases and J 1 base, leaving 8 bases between the germline ends. The CDR3 bases are TGTGCCAGCAGCCTACCCATTAACTATGGCTACACCTTC. Its translation: CASSLPINYGYTF.

The chain joins TRBV6-6 to TRBJ1-5, with D uncertain. Germline V lookup: CDR1 MNHNY, CDR2 SVGAGI (reference sequence). With 7 bases removed from V and 4 bases from J, the gap between germline ends came to 11 bases. The CDR3 is made up of 13 amino acids. DNA for the CDR3: TGTGCCAGCACCCGCGACGGAAATCAGCCCCAGCATTTT. Its translation is CASTRDGNQPQHF.

The CDR3 sequence: CASSALGGLTPETQYF. The CDR3 region has the DNA TGTGCCAGCAGTGCCCTGGGCGGCCTGACTCCAGAGACCCAGTACTTC. The chain couples TRBV6-1 to TRBJ2-5; D unclear. V was clipped by 4 bases and J by 4 bases, with 19 bases between them. In germline, CDR1 is MNHNS, CDR2 SASEGT. The CDR3 consists of 16 residues.

The J gene is TRBJ2-1, the V gene TRBV18, with TRBD2 matching 7 bases. Germline CDR1 KGHSH, CDR2 LQKENI. V gave up 5 bases and J gave up 4 bases; unmatched junction bases: 8. CDR3 length: 15 amino acids. CDR3 DNA: TGTGCCAGCTCATTCACGGCGGGAGTGTACAATGAGCAGTTCTTC. This gives the protein CASSFTAGVYNEQFF. Full variable domain (rest looked up from reference TRBV18 and TRBJ2-1): NAGVMQNPRHLVRRRGQEARLRCSPMKGHSHVYWYRQLPEEGLKFMVYLQKENIIDESGMPKERFSAEFPKEGPSILRIQQVVRGDSAAYFCASSFTAGVYNEQFFGPGTRLTVL.

V and J are TRBV10-1 and TRBJ2-5; no firm D call. The CDR3 spans 15 residues. Germline loops: CDR1 WNHNN, CDR2 SYGVQD (reference sequence). Trimming pared 8 bases from V and 0 bases from J, leaving 16 bases between. The CDR3 bases are TGCGCCAGCTGCGATGGGGTTTGGTACCAAGAGACCCAGTACTTC. The encoded protein is CASCDGVWYQETQYF.

The chain links TRBV11-1 to TRBJ2-1, with 10 bases fitting TRBD2. CDR3 size: 15 residues. V dropped 6 bases and J dropped 3; count of bases not matched to a gene: 5. Germline-derived CDR1 and CDR2 are SGHAT and FQDESV (reference sequence). The CDR3 bases are TGTGCCAGCAGTAGCGGGAGGTCCGGCTACAATGAGCAGTTCTTC. Its protein product is CASSSGRSGYNEQFF. Full variable domain (outside the CDR3, taken from reference TRBV11-1 and TRBJ2-1): EAEVAQSPRYKITEKSQAVAFWCDPISGHATLYWYRQILGQGPELLVQFQDESVVDDSQLPKDRFSAERLKGVDSTLKIQPAELGDSAMYLCASSSGRSGYNEQFFGPGTRLTVL.

The J gene is TRBJ1-2, the V gene TRBV5-8; D remains unclear. Germline V gives CDR1 SGHTS, CDR2 YDEGEE. Trimming stripped 0 bases from V and 7 bases from J, with 19 bases between. The CDR3 extends over 16 amino acids. CDR3 in amino acids: CASSLGVRVYVGGYTF. The CDR3 DNA follows: TGTGCCAGCAGCTTGGGAGTCCGGGTGTATGTGGGTGGCTACACCTTC.

V and J are TRBV7-9 and TRBJ2-7, with TRBD2 as a possible D gene (6 bases). The CDR3 totals 15 residues. Germline assignment: CDR1 SEHNR and CDR2 FQNEAQ (reference sequence). V was clipped by 5 bases and J by 4 bases, with 18 bases between them. The DNA for the CDR3 is TGTGCCAGCAGCCCAGTCGAAGGGAGGACATACGAGCAGTACTTC. Residues: CASSPVEGRTYEQYF.

This clone was detected once. The junction shows a germline mismatch at one end, possibly a read error. This chain uses TRBV7-8 with TRBJ1-2; 7 bases align to TRBD1. Germline V gives CDR1 SGHVS, CDR2 FQNEAQ. The CDR3 sequence is 13 residues long. The CDR3 DNA is TGTGCCAGCAGCATAAAACCAGGGACAGTCTATTTCTTC. Protein: CASSIKPGTVYFF.

The chain has TRBV7-8 and TRBJ2-3; 7 nucleotides agree with TRBD2. The J segment lost 4 bases and the V segment lost 4 bases, leaving 17 bases of the junction unmatched. Germline V lookup: CDR1 SGHVS, CDR2 FQNEAQ. The CDR3 runs to 18 residues. Here the CDR3 DNA reads TGTGCCAGCAGCTCCCCACGGTGGGGGGAGGGCCGGGCAGATACGCAGTATTTT. Encoded protein: CASSSPRWGEGRADTQYF.

The chain couples TRBV30 to TRBJ1-1; D might be TRBD1 (6 bases). Deletions cut 3 bases from V and 1 base from J, with 18 bases between. Germline CDR1 is GTSNPN and CDR2 is SVGIG (reference sequence). The CDR3 spans 16 residues. The CDR3 DNA reads TGTGCCTGGAGCCTTTTATGGGGGCCCAGGAACACTGAAGCTTTCTTT. This sequence encodes CAWSLLWGPRNTEAFF.

CDR3 sequence: CASSSRAGGPSEQYF. CDR3 sequence (DNA): TGTGCCAGCAGCTCTCGAGCGGGAGGGCCGAGCGAGCAGTACTTC. This chain links TRBV11-2 with TRBJ2-7; 10 nucleotides align to TRBD2. The CDR3 loop spans 15 amino acids. Losses at the gene ends were 4 bases for V and 6 bases for J; bases not matched to a gene: 9. CDR1 is SGHAT, CDR2 FQNNGV, per germline. The entire variable domain, with the rest obtained from reference TRBV11-2 and TRBJ2-7, is as follows: EAGVAQSPRYKIIEKRQSVAFWCNPISGHATLYWYQQILGQGPKLLIQFQNNGVVDDSQLPKDRFSAERLKGVDSTLKIQPAKLEDSAVYLCASSSRAGGPSEQYFGPGTRLTVT.

The V and J genes are TRBV4-3 and TRBJ1-4; tentative D call: TRBD1 (5 bases). V lost 1 base and J 6 bases, leaving 15 bases between the germline ends. The CDR3 has 16 residues. Germline V gene lookup returns CDR1 LGHNA and CDR2 YSLEER. The CDR3 region is CASSQGPAGGHEKLFF. As DNA, the CDR3 is TGCGCCAGCAGCCAAGGACCGGCCGGGGGTCATGAAAAACTGTTTTTT.

The chain employs TRBV4-1 and TRBJ2-3; D remains unclear. This CDR3 has 14 residues. Germline assignment: CDR1 MGHRA and CDR2 YSYEKL. Trimming took off 1 base at V and 6 bases at J, with 11 bases between the two ends. In DNA, the CDR3 is TGCGCCAGCAGCCAAGTGGCATGGCTGGATACGCAGTATTTT. Translation: CASSQVAWLDTQYF.

The chain recombines TRBV27 with TRBJ2-1; TRBD2 is a possible D gene (6 bases). V was clipped by 5 bases and J by 8 bases, with 13 bases between them. The CDR3 sequence is 13 residues long. Looked up from germline, CDR1 is MNHEY and CDR2 is SMNVEV (reference sequence). The CDR3 here is CASSRRRRDEQFF. CDR3 sequence (DNA): TGTGCCAGCAGTCGAAGGAGGAGGGATGAGCAGTTCTTC.

The rearrangement uses TRBV5-5 and TRBJ1-1; no definite D call. The CDR3 has 13 amino acids. From germline, CDR1 is SGHKS and CDR2 YYEKEE (reference sequence). Trimming left V 5 bases short and J 3 bases short, with 11 bases between. The CDR3, as DNA: TGTGCCAGCAGTTGGCGGGAGTACACTGAAGCTTTCTTT. Amino acids: CASSWREYTEAFF.

As DNA, the CDR3 is TGTGCCAGCAGCCAAGGCCTGACTAGCGCGCTCAGATTGAACACCGGGGAGCTGTTTTTT. It yields the protein CASSQGLTSALRLNTGELFF. This chain uses TRBV14 with TRBJ2-2; 8 bases map to TRBD2. J gave up 1 base and V 1 base, and 14 bases lay outside the gene matches. Germline V gene lookup returns CDR1 SGHDN and CDR2 FVKESK. There are 20 residues in the CDR3.